A selection of T cell receptor beta chains follows, all from one sample in a study of tumor and adjacent non-tumor tissue in lung cancer. TCRdb reprocessed the multiplex PCR reads with MiXCR, giving one entry per CDR3 protein. This table has approximately 120,000 distinct CDR3 sequences, about 64% appearing once. The sequenced material came from distant non-tumor lung tissue. Every receptor here comes from a man aged 60 to 69 with non-small cell lung cancer. The conserved cysteine and the conserved F or W are not part of the CDR3 here. Each record gives: V gene, clone size, J gene, D gene, CDR3 protein. D genes are given only for firm matches. Some rows have no size entry. The others give once, few or many, or a class for an expanded clone.

TRBV29-1	NA	TRBJ2-1	NA	NGVGGGSYNEQF
TRBV20-1	few	TRBJ2-4	NA	SARDAVWTGLAKNIQY
TRBV5-5	many	TRBJ1-5	NA	ASSLGQDQPQH
TRBV20-1	NA	TRBJ2-1	NA	SARETQQGEQF
TRBV28	NA	TRBJ2-3	TRBD2	VSSLSGLAGVGADTQY
TRBV12-3/TRBV12-4	NA	TRBJ1-6	TRBD1	TSNRIGTGGSALH
TRBV5-6	many	TRBJ2-1	NA	ASSLAPGSSYNEQF
TRBV6-5	NA	TRBJ2-7	TRBD2	ASSYSYRLAGIVRAV
TRBV5-4	many	TRBJ2-3	NA	ASSLARSPLPDTQY
TRBV5-1	NA	TRBJ2-2	NA	ASSSGAGTGELF
TRBV12-3/TRBV12-4	NA	TRBJ2-5	TRBD1	ASSPLPTDRAQETQY
TRBV6-1	many	TRBJ1-4	TRBD1	ASSPMTGSNEKLF
TRBV20-1	NA	TRBJ2-1	NA	SARDPLLYNEQF
TRBV5-1	NA	TRBJ1-1	NA	ASSLVISRGTEAF
TRBV25-1	NA	TRBJ2-7	NA	ASSESLTTYEQY
TRBV30	NA	TRBJ1-5	NA	AWSVPRRNQPQH
TRBV28	once	TRBJ2-1	NA	ASSILAVPFNNEHF
TRBV28	NA	TRBJ2-7	TRBD2	ASTGGGSAYEKY
TRBV5-4	NA	TRBJ2-1	NA	ASSSKELNEQF
TRBV20-1	NA	TRBJ2-6	NA	SAHVDSRSGTNVLT
TRBV21-1	NA	TRBJ1-2	NA	ASSSPNYGYT
TRBV6-6	NA	NA	TRBD2	VSSQSGTSGSREQY
TRBV6-5	many	TRBJ1-3	NA	ASSYGPARGNTIY
TRBV6-6	many	TRBJ2-7	NA	ASQDGYEQY
TRBV29-1	many	TRBJ2-3	TRBD1	CMTGNTDTQY
TRBV29-1	NA	TRBJ2-2	NA	SARGETGSNTGELF
TRBV11-3	NA	TRBJ2-5	NA	ASSSRYSTTQETQY
TRBV11-1	NA	TRBJ1-1	NA	ASSLSASETEVF
TRBV12-3/TRBV12-4	many	TRBJ2-7	TRBD1	ATRTGFGEQY
TRBV5-4	many	TRBJ2-3	NA	ASSPEQADTQY
TRBV6-2/TRBV6-3	many	TRBJ2-7	NA	ASSHRGQGALYEQY
TRBV6-5	NA	TRBJ1-2	NA	ASSVTGNPIFYGYT
TRBV10-3	many	TRBJ2-1	TRBD2	AIRGTSGDNEQF
TRBV7-9	few	TRBJ2-1	NA	ASSLVGGHEQF
TRBV5-6	few	TRBJ2-2	TRBD1	ASSSYRGNFNTGELL
TRBV24-1	few	TRBJ2-5	NA	ATSSGFYRQETQY
TRBV10-3	NA	TRBJ1-6	TRBD1	AVRGDSAVNSPLH
TRBV6-1	NA	TRBJ1-2	NA	ATATRDNYGYT
TRBV6-1	NA	TRBJ2-2	TRBD2	ASRSVAGDNAGELL
TRBV6-2/TRBV6-3	NA	TRBJ1-5	NA	VSSSPGRGALSH
TRBV28	NA	TRBJ2-5	TRBD2	TSRKGGGAETQY
TRBV11-3	NA	TRBJ2-1	NA	TSRRTTVSTEQF
TRBV12-3/TRBV12-4	NA	NA	NA	ASTTGTSGVTDTQH
TRBV12-3/TRBV12-4	NA	TRBJ2-5	NA	ASSFPPVGRTQY